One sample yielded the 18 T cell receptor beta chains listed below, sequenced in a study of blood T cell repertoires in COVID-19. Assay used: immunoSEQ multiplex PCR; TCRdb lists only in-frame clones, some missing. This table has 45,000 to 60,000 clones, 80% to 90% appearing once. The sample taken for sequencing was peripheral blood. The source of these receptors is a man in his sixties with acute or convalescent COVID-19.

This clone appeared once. DNA for the CDR3: TGTGCCAGTAGTATACGACAGGACAGCACAGATACGCAGTATTTT. It translates to CASSIRQDSTDTQYF. The chain employs TRBV19 and TRBJ2-3; D may be TRBD1 (6 bases). The V gene's germline CDR1 is LNHDA and CDR2 SQIVND (reference sequence). V was shortened by 2 bases and J by 0 bases, with 9 bases between the two germline ends. The CDR3 is made up of 15 amino acids.

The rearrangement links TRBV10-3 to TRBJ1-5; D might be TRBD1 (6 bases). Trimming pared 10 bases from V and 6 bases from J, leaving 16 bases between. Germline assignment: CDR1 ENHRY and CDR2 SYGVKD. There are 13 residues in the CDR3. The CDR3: CATNTGPTQPQHF. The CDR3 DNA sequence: TGTGCCACCAACACAGGGCCAACTCAGCCCCAGCATTTT.

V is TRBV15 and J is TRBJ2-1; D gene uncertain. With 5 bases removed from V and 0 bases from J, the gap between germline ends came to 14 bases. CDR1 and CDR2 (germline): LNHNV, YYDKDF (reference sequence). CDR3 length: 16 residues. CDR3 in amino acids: CATSGPSASSYNEQFF. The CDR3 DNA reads TGTGCCACCAGCGGTCCTAGTGCGAGCTCCTACAATGAGCAGTTCTTC.

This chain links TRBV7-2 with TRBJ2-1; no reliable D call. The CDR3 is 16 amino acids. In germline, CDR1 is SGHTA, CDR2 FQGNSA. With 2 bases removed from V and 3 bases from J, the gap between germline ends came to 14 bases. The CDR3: CASSLSLRINYNEQFF. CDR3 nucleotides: TGTGCCAGCAGCTTATCTCTGCGGATTAACTACAATGAGCAGTTCTTC.

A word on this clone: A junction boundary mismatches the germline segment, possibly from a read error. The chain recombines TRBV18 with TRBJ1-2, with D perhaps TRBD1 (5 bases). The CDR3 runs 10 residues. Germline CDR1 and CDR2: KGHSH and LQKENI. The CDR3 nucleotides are TGTGCCAGCTCACCAGACAGAAAAGCCTTC. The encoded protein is CASSPDRKAF.

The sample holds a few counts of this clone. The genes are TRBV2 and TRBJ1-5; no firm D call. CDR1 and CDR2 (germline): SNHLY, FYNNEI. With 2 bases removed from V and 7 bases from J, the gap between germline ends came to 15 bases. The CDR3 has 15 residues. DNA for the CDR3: TGTGCCAGCAGTGAAATTCCCAACCCCGGGCAGCCCCAGCATTTT. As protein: CASSEIPNPGQPQHF.

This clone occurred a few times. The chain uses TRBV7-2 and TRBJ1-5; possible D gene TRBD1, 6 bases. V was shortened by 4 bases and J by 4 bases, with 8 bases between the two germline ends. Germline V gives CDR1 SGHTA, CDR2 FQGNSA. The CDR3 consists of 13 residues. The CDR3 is CASSYTGNQPQHF. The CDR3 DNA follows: TGTGCCAGCAGCTATACAGGGAATCAGCCCCAGCATTTT.

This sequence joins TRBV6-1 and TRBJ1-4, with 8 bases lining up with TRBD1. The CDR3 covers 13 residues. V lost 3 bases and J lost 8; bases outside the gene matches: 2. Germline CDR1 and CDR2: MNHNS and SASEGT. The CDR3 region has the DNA TGTGCCAGCAGTGACCGACAGGGGGAAAAACTGTTTTTT. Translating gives CASSDRQGEKLFF.

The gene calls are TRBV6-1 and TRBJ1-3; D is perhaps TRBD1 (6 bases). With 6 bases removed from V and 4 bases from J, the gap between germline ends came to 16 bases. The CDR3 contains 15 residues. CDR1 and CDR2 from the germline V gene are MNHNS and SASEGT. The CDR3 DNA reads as TGTGCCAGCAGCACCGACAGGCTCGGGGGAAACACCATATATTTT. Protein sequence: CASSTDRLGGNTIYF.

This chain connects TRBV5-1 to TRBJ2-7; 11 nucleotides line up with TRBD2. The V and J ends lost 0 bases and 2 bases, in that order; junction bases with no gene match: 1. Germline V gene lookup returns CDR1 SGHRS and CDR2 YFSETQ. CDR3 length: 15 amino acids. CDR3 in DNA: TGCGCCAGCAGCTTGGGACTAGCGGGGACCTACGAGCAGTACTTC. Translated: CASSLGLAGTYEQYF.

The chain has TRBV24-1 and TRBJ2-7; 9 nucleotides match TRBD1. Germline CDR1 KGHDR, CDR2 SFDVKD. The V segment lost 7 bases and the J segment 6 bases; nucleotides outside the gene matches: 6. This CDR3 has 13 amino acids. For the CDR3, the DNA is TGTGCCACCAGACAGGGGGCGATCGGCGAGCAGTACTTC. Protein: CATRQGAIGEQYF.

CDR3 residues: CASSLATGGGLRSGYTF. CDR3 in DNA: TGTGCCAGCAGCCTCGCGACAGGGGGTGGGTTAAGGAGTGGCTACACCTTC. The rearrangement links TRBV13 to TRBJ1-2, with 9 positions matching TRBD1. J lost 7 bases, V lost 5 bases, and 17 bases had no gene match. Looked up from germline, CDR1 is PRHDT and CDR2 is FYEKMQ (reference sequence). CDR3 length: 17 residues.

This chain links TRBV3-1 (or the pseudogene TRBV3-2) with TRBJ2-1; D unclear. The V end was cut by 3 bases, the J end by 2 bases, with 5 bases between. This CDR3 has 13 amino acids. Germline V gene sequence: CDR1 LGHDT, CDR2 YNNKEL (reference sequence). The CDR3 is CASSHGTYNEQFF. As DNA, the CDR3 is TGTGCCAGCAGCCACGGTACCTACAATGAGCAGTTCTTC.

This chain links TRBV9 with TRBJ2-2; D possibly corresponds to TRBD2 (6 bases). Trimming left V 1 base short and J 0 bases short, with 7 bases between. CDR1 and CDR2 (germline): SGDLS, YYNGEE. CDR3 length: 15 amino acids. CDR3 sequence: CASSVTGANTGELFF. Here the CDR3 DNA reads TGTGCCAGCAGCGTAACGGGGGCGAACACCGGGGAGCTGTTTTTT.

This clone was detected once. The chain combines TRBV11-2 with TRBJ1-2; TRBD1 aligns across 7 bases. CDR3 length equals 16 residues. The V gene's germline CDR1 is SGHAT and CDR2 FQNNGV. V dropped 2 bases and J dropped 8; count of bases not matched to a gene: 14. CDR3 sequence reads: CASSLSRDSFFQGYTF. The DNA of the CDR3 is TGTGCCAGCAGCTTATCCCGGGACAGCTTCTTCCAGGGCTACACCTTC.

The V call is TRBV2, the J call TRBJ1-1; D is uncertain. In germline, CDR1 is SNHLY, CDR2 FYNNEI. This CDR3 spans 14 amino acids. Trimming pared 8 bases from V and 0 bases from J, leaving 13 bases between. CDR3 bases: TGTGCCAGCCGAAATTCGAGGTTGAACACTGAAGCTTTCTTT. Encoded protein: CASRNSRLNTEAFF.

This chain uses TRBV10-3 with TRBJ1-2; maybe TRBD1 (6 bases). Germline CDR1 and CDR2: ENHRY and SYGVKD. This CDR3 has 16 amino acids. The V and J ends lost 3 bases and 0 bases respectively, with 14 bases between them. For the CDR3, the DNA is TGTGCCATCAGTGAAAATGGGGGCCGAGCTAACTATGGCTACACCTTC. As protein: CAISENGGRANYGYTF.

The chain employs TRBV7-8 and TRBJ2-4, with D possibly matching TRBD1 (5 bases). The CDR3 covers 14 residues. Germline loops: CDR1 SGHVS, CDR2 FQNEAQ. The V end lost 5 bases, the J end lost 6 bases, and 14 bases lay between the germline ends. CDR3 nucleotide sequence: TGTGCCAGCAGCCTGCAAGTAGGGGTAAACATTCAGTACTTC. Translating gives CASSLQVGVNIQYF.